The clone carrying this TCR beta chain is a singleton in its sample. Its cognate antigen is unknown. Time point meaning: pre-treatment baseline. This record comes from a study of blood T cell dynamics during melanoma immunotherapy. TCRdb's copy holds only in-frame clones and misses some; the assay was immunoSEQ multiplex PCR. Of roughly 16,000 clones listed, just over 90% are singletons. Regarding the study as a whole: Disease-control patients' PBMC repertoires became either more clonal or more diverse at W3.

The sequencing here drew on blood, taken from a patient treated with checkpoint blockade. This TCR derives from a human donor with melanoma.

CDR3 sequence reads: CASRGKVKQYF. The CDR3, as DNA: TGTGCCAGCAGGGGGAAGGTGAAGCAGTACTTC. The chain links TRBV6-6 to TRBJ2-7; D is unclear. V lost 6 bases to trimming and J lost 8 bases, with 11 bases between them. Per germline, CDR1 MNHNY and CDR2 SVGAGI (reference sequence). This CDR3 spans 11 amino acids.